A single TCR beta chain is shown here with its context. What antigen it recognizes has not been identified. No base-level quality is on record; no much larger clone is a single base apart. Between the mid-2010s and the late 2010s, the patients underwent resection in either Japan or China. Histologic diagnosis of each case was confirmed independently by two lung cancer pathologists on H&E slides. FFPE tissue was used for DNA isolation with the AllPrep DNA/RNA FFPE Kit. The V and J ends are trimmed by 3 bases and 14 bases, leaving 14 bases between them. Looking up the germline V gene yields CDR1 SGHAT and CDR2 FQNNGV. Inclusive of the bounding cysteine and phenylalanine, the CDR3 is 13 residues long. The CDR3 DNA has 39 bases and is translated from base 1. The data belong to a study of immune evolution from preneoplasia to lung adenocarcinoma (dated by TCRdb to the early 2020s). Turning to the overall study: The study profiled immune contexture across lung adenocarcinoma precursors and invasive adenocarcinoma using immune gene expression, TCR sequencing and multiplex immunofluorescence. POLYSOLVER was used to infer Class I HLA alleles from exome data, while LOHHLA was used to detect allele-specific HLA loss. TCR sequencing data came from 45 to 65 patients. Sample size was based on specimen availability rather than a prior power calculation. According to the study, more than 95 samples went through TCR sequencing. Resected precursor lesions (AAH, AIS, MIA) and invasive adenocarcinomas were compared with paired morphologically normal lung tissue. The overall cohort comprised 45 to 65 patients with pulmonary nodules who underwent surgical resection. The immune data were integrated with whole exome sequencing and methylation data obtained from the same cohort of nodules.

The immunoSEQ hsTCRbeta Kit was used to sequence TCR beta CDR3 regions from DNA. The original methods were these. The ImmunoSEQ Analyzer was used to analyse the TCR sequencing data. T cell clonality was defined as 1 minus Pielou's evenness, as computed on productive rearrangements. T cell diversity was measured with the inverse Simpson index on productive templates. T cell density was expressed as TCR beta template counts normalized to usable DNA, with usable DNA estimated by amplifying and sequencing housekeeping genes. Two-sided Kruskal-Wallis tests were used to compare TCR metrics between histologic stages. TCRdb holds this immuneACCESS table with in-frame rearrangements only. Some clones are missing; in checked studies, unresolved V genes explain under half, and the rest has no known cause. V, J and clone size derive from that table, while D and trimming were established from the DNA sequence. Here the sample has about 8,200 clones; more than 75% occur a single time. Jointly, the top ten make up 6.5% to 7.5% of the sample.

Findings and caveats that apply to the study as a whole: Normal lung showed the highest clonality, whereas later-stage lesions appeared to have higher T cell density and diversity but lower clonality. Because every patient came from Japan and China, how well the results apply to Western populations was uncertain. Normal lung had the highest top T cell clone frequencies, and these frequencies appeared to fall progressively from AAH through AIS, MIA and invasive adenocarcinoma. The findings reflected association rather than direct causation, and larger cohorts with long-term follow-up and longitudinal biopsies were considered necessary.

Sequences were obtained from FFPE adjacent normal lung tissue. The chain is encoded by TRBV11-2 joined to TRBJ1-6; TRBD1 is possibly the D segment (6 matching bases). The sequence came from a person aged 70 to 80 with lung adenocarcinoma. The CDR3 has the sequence CASSLVSGVALHF. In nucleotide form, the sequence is TGTGCCAGCAGCTTGGTGTCAGGGGTAGCCCTCCACTTT.